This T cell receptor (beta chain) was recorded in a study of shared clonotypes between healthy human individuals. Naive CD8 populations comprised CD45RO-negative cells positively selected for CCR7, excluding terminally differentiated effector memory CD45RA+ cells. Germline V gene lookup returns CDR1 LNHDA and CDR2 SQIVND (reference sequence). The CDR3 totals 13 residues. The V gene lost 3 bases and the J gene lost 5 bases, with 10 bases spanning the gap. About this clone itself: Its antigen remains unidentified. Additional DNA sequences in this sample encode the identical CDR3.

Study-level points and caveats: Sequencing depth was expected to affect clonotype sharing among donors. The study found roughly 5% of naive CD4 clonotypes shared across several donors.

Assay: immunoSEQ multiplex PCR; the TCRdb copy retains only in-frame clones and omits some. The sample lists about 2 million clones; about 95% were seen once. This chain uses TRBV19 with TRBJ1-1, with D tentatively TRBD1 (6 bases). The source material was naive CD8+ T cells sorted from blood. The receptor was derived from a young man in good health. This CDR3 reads CASSMGRGTEAFF. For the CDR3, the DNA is TGTGCCAGTAGTATGGGAAGGGGGACTGAAGCTTTCTTT.